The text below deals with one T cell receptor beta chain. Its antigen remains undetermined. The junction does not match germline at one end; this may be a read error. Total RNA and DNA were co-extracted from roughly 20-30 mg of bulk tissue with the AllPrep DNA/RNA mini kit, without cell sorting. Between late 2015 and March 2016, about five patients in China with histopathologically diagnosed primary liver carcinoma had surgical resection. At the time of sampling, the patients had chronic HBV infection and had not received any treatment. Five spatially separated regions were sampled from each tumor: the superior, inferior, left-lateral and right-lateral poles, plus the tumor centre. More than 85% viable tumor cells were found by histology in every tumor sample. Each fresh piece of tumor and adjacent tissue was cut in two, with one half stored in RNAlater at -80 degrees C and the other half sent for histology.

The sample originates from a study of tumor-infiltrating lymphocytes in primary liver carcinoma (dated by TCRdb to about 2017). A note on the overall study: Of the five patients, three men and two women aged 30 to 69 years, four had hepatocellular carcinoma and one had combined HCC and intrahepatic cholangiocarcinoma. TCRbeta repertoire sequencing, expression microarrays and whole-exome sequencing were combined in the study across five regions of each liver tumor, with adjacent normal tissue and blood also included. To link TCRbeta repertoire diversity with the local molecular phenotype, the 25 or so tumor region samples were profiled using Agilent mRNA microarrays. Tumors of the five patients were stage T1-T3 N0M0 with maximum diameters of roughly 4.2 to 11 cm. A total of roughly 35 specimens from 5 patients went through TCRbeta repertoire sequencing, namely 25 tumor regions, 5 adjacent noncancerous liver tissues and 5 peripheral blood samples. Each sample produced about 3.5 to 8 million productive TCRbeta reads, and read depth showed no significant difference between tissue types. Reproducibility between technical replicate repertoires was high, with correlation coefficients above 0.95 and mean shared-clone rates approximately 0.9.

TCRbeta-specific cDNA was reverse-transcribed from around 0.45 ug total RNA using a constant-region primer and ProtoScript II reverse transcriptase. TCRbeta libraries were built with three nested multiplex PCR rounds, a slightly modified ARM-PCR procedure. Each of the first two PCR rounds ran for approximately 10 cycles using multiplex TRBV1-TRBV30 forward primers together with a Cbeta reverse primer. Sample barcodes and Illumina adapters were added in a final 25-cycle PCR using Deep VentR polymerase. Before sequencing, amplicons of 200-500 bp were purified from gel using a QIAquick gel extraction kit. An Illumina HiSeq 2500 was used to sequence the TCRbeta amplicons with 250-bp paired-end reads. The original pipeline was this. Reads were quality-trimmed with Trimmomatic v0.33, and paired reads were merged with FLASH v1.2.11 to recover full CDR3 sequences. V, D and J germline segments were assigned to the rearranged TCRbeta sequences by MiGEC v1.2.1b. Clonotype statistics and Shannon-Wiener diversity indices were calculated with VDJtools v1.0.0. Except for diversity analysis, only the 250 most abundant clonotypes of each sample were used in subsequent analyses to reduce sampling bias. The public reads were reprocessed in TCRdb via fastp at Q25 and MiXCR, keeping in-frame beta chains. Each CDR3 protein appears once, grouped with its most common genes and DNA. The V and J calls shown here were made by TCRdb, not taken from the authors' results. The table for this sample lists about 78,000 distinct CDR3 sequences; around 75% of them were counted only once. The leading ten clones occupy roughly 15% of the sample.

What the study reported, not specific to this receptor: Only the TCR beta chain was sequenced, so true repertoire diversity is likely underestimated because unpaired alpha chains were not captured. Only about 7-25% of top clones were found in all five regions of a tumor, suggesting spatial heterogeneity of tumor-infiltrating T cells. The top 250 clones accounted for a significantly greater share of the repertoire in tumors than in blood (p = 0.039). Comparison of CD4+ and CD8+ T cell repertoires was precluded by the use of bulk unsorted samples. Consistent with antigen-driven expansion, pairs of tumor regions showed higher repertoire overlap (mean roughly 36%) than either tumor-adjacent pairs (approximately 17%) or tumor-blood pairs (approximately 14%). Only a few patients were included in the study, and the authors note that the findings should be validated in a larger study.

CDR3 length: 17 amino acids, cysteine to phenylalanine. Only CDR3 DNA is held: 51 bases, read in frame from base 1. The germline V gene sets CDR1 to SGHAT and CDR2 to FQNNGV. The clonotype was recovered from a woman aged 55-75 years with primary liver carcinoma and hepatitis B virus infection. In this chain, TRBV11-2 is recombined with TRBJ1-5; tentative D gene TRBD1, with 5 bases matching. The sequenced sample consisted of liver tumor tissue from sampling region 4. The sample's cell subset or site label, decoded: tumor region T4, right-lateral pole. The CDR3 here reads CASSDRGAWGILQPRHF. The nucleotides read TGTGCTAGCAGCGATAGGGGCGCATGGGGCATCCTGCAGCCCCGGCATTTT.